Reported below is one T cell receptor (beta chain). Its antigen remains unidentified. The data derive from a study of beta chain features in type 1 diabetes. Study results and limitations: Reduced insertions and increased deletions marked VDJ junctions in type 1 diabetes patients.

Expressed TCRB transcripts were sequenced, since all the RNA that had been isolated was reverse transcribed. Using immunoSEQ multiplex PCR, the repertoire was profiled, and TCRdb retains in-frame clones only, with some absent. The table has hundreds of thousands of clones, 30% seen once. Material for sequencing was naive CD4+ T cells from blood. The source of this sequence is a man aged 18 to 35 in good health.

The CDR3 reads CASSKTSGWASSTDTQYF. The CDR3 DNA reads TGCGCCAGCAGCAAGACTAGCGGGTGGGCTTCTAGCACAGATACGCAGTATTTT. The chain employs TRBV5-1 and TRBJ2-3; TRBD2 matches 10 bases. J gave up 0 bases and V 4 bases, and 11 bases lay outside the gene matches. The CDR3 totals 18 residues. Per the germline V gene, CDR1 is SGHRS and CDR2 is YFSETQ.